Listed below are T cell receptor beta chains from one sample, sequenced in a study of T cells in Graves' hyperthyroidism and ophthalmopathy. TCRdb reanalysed the multiplex PCR reads using MiXCR and keeps one entry per CDR3 protein. The table includes about 720,000 distinct CDR3 sequences, around 20% detected once. The material sequenced was blood. These receptors came from a woman between 50 and 59 years old with Graves' hyperthyroidism that later progressed to Graves' ophthalmopathy. The CDR3 runs from the conserved cysteine through the conserved F or W. The D gene is left open where the match is weak. Clone size is shown for a subset of rows, as once, few, many or a class of expanded clone.

J gene,D gene,clone size,V gene,CDR3 DNA,CDR3 protein
TRBJ2-2,TRBD1,few,TRBV9,TGTGCCAGCGGGGGAGACAGGGGGATCACCGGGGAGCTGTTTTTT,CASGGDRGITGELFF
TRBJ1-6,NA,few,TRBV5-1,TGCGCCAGCAGCGGGGGGGTGACAGAAAATTCACCCCTCCACTTT,CASSGGVTENSPLHF
TRBJ2-7,TRBD2,NA,TRBV7-6,TGTGCCAGCAGCCCGACTAGCGGGGTATACGAGCTGTACTTC,CASSPTSGVYELYF
TRBJ2-1,TRBD2,NA,TRBV12-3/TRBV12-4,TGTGCCAGCAGCACTGGACTAGCCAGGGAGCAGTTCTTC,CASSTGLAREQFF
TRBJ1-1,NA,few,TRBV6-2/TRBV6-3,TGTGCCAGCACCAGGGTCGGATGGACTGAAGCTTTCTTT,CASTRVGWTEAFF
TRBJ2-7,NA,many,TRBV5-1,TGCGCCAGCAGTCCAATCGACAGTTATAGTTACGAGCAGTACTTC,CASSPIDSYSYEQYF
TRBJ1-2,NA,many,TRBV5-5,TGTGCCAGCAGCTTGGTCGGGGATCGTGGCTATGGCTACACCTTC,CASSLVGDRGYGYTF
TRBJ1-2,NA,few,TRBV5-1,TGCGCCAGCAGCCCAGGGAGGGACCCCTATGGCTACACCTTC,CASSPGRDPYGYTF
TRBJ1-1,NA,many,TRBV3-1,TGTGCCAGCAGGAACGGGGGGGCGGACACTGAAGCTTTCTTT,CASRNGGADTEAFF
TRBJ1-1,TRBD1,few,TRBV9,TGTGCCAGCAGCTTTATTCCAGGGGGGAACACTGAAGCTTTCTTT,CASSFIPGGNTEAFF
TRBJ2-3,NA,many,TRBV7-9,TGTGCCAGCAGCCTTCTCGGGACTGGCATCACAGATACGCAGTATTTT,CASSLLGTGITDTQYF
TRBJ2-1,NA,few,TRBV7-7,TGTGCTAGCAGCCCGCAGCCATTGGGCTCCTACAATGAGCAGTTCTTC,CASSPQPLGSYNEQFF
TRBJ2-1,NA,few,TRBV29-1,TGCAGCCTCTCGGAGGGCAGGGGAGTTTACAATGAGCAGTTCTTC,CSLSEGRGVYNEQFF
TRBJ2-7,NA,NA,TRBV7-9,TGTGCCAGCAGCTCCTTAGTCTACGAGCAGTACTTC,CASSSLVYEQYF
TRBJ2-1,TRBD1,few,TRBV18,TGTGCCAGCTCACCACCACAGGGGTACAATGAGCAGTTCTTC,CASSPPQGYNEQFF
TRBJ2-2,TRBD2,few,TRBV20-1,TGCAGTGCTTACTCGGGGGGGCCGGGCGGGGAGCTGTTTTTT,CSAYSGGPGGELFF
TRBJ2-6,NA,few,TRBV7-9,TGTGCCAGCAGCTCCACGGGACCCTCAGATGGGGCCAACGTCCTGACTTTC,CASSSTGPSDGANVLTF
TRBJ2-3,NA,few,TRBV12-3/TRBV12-4,TGTGCCAGCAGTTTTTCCACCCAGCGCCGGGGGGATACGCAGTATTTT,CASSFSTQRRGDTQYF
TRBJ2-2,NA,NA,TRBV29-1,TGCAGCGTTGAACGGGAAAACACCGGGGAGCTGTTTTTT,CSVERENTGELFF
TRBJ2-1,TRBD2,many,TRBV6-2/TRBV6-3,TGTGCCAGCAGTTACGCCTCGCCTAGCGGGTACAATGAGCAGTTCTTC,CASSYASPSGYNEQFF
TRBJ2-7,NA,NA,TRBV5-1,TGCGCCAGCAGCTTGGGTTCGGAGGTCTACGAGCAGTACTTC,CASSLGSEVYEQYF
TRBJ2-3,NA,few,TRBV12-3/TRBV12-4,TGTGCCAGCGGGACTCCCGCATCGCAGTATTTT,CASGTPASQYF
TRBJ2-7,NA,NA,TRBV27,TGTGCCAGTGCGGGCGAAAGCTCCTACGAGCAGTACTTC,CASAGESSYEQYF
TRBJ2-2,NA,NA,TRBV7-6,TGTGCCAGCAGCACCCTCGACACCGTCACCGGGGAGCTGTTTTTT,CASSTLDTVTGELFF
TRBJ2-2,NA,NA,TRBV20-1,TGCAGTGCTAGAGTTCGAGGGAGATTAAACACCGGGGAGCTGTTTTTT,CSARVRGRLNTGELFF
TRBJ1-6,NA,few,TRBV3-1,TGTGCCAGCAGCCACGGGGCCGCAGGGGCCTATAATTCACCCCTCCACTTT,CASSHGAAGAYNSPLHF
TRBJ2-3,TRBD2,NA,TRBV3-1,TGTGCCAGCAGCTTGGGACTAGCGGGGGGGCTTATAGATACGCAGTATTTT,CASSLGLAGGLIDTQYF
TRBJ1-2,TRBD1,few,TRBV19,TGCGCCAGCAGCCGAGACAGGGGCCCCTATGGCTACACCTTC,CASSRDRGPYGYTF
TRBJ2-4,NA,few,TRBV20-1,TGCAGTGCTCGGGACGCTAGGTTCGAAAACATTCAGTACTTC,CSARDARFENIQYF
TRBJ1-1,NA,many,TRBV20-1,TGCAGTGCTAGGGTAGACAGGCCGAACACTGAAGCTTTCTTT,CSARVDRPNTEAFF
TRBJ2-3,NA,NA,TRBV4-1,TGCGCCGGCAGCCATGGGGGGTCGGATACGCAGTATTTT,CAGSHGGSDTQYF
TRBJ2-7,TRBD1,NA,TRBV25-1,TGTGCCAGCAGTGGGACAGGGGACCTATACGAGCAGTACTTC,CASSGTGDLYEQYF
TRBJ2-3,TRBD2,many,TRBV20-1,TGCAGTGCTGGATCCTTACTGGCGGGGGGCACAGATACGCAGTATTTT,CSAGSLLAGGTDTQYF
TRBJ2-7,NA,many,TRBV30,TGTGCCTGGAGTCCGGGTTTTGTGGACGAGCAGTACTTC,CAWSPGFVDEQYF
TRBJ2-2,TRBD2,NA,TRBV5-6,TGTGCCAGCAGCTTCGTTGCGGGGGACCCCACCGGGGAGCTGTTTTTT,CASSFVAGDPTGELFF
TRBJ2-5,NA,few,TRBV10-2,TGCGCCAGCAGTGAGTCGGGGGGGCTTCTGGAGACCCAGTACTTC,CASSESGGLLETQYF
TRBJ2-2,TRBD2,NA,TRBV11-2,TGTGCCAGCAGCTTAGCAGGGACTAGCGGGGAGCTGTTTTTT,CASSLAGTSGELFF
TRBJ2-1,TRBD1,NA,TRBV12-3/TRBV12-4,TGTGCCAGCAGCCGAAAAGGGACAGACAATGAGCAGTTCTTC,CASSRKGTDNEQFF
TRBJ1-1,NA,few,TRBV5-1,TGCGCCAGCAGTTCAGGGGTCGCCACTGAAGCTTTCTTT,CASSSGVATEAFF
TRBJ2-3,NA,NA,TRBV20-1,TGCAGTGCTCCCAAGATGGCTAGCAGCACAGATACGCAGTATTTT,CSAPKMASSTDTQYF